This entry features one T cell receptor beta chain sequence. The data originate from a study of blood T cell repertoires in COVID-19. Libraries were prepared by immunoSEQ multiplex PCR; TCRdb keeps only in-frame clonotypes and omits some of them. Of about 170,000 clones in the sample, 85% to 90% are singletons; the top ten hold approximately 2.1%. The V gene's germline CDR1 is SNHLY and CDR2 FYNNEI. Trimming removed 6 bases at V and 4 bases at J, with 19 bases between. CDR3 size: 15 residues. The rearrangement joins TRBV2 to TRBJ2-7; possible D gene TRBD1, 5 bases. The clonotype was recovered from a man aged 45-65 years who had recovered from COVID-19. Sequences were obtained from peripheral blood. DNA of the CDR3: TGTGCCAGCAGCCTTCAGGGTTCGATTCGGTACGAGCAGTACTTC. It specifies CASSLQGSIRYEQYF.